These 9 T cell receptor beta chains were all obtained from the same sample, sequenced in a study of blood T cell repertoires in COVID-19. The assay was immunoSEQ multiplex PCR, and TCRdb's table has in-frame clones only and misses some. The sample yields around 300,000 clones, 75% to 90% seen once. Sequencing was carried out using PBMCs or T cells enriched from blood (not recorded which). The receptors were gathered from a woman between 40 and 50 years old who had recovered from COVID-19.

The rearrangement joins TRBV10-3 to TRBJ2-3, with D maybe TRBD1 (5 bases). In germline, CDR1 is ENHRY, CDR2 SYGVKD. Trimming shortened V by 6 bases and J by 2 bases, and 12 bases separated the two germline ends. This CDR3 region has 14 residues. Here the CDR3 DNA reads TGTGCCATCAGGGATGACAGAAACACAGATACGCAGTATTTT. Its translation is CAIRDDRNTDTQYF.

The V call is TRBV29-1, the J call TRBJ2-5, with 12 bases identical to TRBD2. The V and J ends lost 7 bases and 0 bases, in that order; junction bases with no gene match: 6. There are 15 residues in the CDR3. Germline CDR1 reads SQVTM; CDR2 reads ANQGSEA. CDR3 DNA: TGCAGCGCAGCCCGGACTAGCGGGAACCAAGAGACCCAGTACTTC. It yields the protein CSAARTSGNQETQYF. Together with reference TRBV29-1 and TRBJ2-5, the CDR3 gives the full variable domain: SAVISQKPSRDICQRGTSLTIQCQVDSQVTMMFWYRQQPGQSLTLIATANQGSEATYESGFVIDKFPISRPNLTFSTLTVSNMSPEDSSIYLCSAARTSGNQETQYFGPGTRLLVL.

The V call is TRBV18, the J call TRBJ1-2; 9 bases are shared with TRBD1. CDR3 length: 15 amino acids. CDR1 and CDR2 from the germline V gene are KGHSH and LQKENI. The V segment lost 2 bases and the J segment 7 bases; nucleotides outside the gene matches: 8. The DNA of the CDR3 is TGTGCCAGCTCACCAGCGACAGGGGGAGAGCGTGGCTACACCTTC. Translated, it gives CASSPATGGERGYTF.

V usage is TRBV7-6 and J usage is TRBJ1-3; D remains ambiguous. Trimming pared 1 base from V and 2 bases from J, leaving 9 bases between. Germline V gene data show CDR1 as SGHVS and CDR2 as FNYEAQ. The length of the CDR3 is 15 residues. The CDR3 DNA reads TGTGCCAGCAGCTTAGTAGCCGGGGCTGGAAACACCATATATTTT. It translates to CASSLVAGAGNTIYF.

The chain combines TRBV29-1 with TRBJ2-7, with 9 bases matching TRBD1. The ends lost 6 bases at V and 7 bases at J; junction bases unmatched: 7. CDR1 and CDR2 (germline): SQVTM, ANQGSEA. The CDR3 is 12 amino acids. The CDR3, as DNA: TGCAGCGTGGGGGACAGGGCTGGTGAGCAGTACTTC. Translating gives CSVGDRAGEQYF.

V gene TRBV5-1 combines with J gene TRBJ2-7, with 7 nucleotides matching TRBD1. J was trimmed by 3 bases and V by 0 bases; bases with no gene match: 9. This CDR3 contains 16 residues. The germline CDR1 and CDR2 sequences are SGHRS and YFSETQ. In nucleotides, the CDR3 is TGCGCCAGCAGCTTGGATACTGGGACAGCGAACTACGAGCAGTACTTC. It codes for CASSLDTGTANYEQYF.

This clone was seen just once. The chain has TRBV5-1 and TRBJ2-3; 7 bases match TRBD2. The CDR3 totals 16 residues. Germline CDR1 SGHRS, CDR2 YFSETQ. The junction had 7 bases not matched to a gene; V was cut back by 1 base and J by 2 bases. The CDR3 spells CASSLRPAGNTDTQYF. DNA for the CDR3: TGCGCCAGCAGCTTGCGCCCAGCGGGGAACACAGATACGCAGTATTTT.

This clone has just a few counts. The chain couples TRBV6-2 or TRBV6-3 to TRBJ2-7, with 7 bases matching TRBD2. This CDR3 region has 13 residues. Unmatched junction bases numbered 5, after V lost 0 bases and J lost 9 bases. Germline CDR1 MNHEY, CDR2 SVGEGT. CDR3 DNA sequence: TGTGCCAGCAGTTACTCCGGGGGGTTCGCGCAGTACTTC. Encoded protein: CASSYSGGFAQYF.

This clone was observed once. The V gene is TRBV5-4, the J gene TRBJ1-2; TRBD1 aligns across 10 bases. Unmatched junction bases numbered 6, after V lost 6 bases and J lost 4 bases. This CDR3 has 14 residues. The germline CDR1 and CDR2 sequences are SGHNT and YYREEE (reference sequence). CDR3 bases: TGTGCCAGCATTCGGACAGGGGGAGGCTATGGCTACACCTTC. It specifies CASIRTGGGYGYTF.